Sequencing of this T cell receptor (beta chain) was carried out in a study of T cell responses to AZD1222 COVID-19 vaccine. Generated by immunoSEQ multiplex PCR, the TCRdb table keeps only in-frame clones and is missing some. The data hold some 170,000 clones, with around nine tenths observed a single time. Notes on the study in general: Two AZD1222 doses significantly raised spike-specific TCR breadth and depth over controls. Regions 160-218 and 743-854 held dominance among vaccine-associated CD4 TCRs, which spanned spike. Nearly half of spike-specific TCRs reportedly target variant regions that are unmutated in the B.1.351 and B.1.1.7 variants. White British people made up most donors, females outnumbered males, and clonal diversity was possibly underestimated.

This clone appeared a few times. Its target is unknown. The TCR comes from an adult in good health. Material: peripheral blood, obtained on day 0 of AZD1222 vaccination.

This CDR3 reads CASSTPAPPDRPNTEAFF. The CDR3 DNA reads as TGTGCCAGTAGTACCCCGGCACCCCCGGACAGACCGAACACTGAAGCTTTCTTT. This chain links TRBV19 with TRBJ1-1; the D gene is possibly TRBD1 (6 bases). The CDR3 sequence is 18 residues long. CDR1 is LNHDA, CDR2 SQIVND, per germline (reference sequence). V was shortened by 4 bases and J by 1 base, with 22 bases between the two germline ends.